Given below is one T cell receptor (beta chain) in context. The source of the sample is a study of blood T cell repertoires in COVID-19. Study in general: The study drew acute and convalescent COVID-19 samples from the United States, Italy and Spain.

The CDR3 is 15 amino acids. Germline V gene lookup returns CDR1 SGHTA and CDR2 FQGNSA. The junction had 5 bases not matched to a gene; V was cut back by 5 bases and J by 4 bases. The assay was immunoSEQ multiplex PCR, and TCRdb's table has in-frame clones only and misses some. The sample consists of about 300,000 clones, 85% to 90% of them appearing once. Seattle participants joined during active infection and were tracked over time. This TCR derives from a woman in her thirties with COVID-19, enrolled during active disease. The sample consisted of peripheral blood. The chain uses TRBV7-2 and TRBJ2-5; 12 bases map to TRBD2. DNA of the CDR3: TGTGCCAGCAGCCCGTGGACTAGCGGGACAGAGACCCAGTACTTC. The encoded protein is CASSPWTSGTETQYF.